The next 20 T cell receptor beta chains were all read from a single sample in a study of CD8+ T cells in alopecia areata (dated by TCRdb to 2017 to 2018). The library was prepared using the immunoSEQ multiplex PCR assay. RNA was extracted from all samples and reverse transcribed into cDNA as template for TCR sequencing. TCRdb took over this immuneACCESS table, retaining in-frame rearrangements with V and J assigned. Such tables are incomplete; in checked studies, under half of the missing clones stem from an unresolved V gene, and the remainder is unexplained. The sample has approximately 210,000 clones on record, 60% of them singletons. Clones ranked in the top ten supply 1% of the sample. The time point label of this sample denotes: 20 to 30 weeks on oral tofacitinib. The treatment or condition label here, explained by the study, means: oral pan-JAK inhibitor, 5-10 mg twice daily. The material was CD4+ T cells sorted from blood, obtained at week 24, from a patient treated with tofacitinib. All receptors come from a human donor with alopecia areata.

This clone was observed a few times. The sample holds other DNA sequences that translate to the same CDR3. CDR3 sequence reads: CAWSVGQGNQPQHF. In DNA, the CDR3 is TGTGCCTGGAGTGTAGGGCAGGGGAATCAGCCCCAGCATTTT. The chain carries TRBV30 and TRBJ1-5; maybe TRBD1 (6 bases). CDR3 length equals 14 residues. The V and J ends lost 0 bases and 4 bases respectively, with 10 bases between them. Germline V gene lookup returns CDR1 GTSNPN and CDR2 SVGIG (reference sequence).

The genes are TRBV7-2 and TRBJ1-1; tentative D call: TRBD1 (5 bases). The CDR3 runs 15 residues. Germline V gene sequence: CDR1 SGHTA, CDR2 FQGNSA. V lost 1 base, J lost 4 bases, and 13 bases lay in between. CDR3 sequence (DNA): TGTGCCAGCAGCTTAGGGGGGATTGGGTCCACTGAAGCTTTCTTT. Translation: CASSLGGIGSTEAFF.

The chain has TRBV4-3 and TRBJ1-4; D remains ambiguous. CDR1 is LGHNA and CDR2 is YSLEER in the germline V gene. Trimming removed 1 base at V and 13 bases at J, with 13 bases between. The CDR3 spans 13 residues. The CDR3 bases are TGCGCCAGCAGCCAAGTCCAAGGGCGGACACTGTTTTTT. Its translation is CASSQVQGRTLFF.

Here the CDR3 reads CASGQGKGTDTQYF. CDR3 nucleotides: TGTGCCAGCGGACAGGGAAAGGGGACAGATACGCAGTATTTT. This rearrangement joins TRBV7-3 to TRBJ2-3; 8 positions agree with TRBD1. CDR3 length: 14 residues. Trimming took 8 bases from V and 3 from J; bases not matched to a gene: 7. The germline CDR1 and CDR2 sequences are SGHTA and FQGTGA.

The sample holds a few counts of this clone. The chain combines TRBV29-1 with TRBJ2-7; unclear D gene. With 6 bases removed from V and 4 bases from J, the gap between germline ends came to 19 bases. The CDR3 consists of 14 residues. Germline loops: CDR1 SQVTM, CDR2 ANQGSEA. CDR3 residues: CSVLPVDRPYEQYF. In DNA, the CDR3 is TGCAGCGTCCTTCCCGTGGACCGGCCGTACGAGCAGTACTTC.

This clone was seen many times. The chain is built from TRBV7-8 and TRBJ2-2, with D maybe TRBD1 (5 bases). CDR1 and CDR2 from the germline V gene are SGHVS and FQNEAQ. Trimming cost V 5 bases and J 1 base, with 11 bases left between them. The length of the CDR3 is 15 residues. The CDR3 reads CASSTQTGNTGELFF. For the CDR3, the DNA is TGTGCCAGCAGCACCCAAACAGGGAACACCGGGGAGCTGTTTTTT. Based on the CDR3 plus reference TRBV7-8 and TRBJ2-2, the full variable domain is GAGVSQSPRYKVAKRGQDVALRCDPISGHVSLFWYQQALGQGPEFLTYFQNEAQLDKSGLPSDRFFAERPEGSVSTLKIQRTQQEDSAVYLCASSTQTGNTGELFFGEGSRLTVL.

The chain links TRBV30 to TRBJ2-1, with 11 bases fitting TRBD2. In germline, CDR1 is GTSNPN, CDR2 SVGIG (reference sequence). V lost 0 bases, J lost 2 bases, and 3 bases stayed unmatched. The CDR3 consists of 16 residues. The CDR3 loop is CAWSVSGLAAYNEQFF. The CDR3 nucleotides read TGTGCCTGGAGTGTATCGGGACTAGCGGCCTACAATGAGCAGTTCTTC.

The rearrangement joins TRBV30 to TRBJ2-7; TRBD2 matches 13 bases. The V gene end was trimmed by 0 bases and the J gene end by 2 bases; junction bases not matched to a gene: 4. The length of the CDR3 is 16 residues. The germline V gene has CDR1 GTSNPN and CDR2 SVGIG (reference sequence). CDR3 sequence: CAWSVGTSGAPYEQYF. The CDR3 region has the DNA TGTGCCTGGAGTGTCGGGACTAGCGGGGCTCCCTACGAGCAGTACTTC.

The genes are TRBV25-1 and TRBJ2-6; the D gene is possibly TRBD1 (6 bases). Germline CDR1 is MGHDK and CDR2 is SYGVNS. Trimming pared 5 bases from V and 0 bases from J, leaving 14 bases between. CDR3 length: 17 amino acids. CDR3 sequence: CASSTDRTYSGANVLTF. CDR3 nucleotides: TGTGCCAGCAGTACAGACAGGACATACTCTGGGGCCAACGTCCTGACTTTC.

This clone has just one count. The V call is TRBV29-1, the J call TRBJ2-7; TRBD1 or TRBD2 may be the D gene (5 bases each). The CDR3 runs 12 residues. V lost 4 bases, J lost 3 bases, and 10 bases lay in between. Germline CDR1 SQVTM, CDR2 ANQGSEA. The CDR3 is CSVAGTIYEQYF. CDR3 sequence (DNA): TGCAGCGTTGCCGGGACGATCTACGAGCAGTACTTC.

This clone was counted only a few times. The CDR3 sequence is CSADRVNYNEQFF. As DNA, the CDR3 is TGCAGCGCGGACCGAGTGAATTACAATGAGCAGTTCTTC. The chain uses TRBV29-1 and TRBJ2-1; D is undetermined. Trimming stripped 7 bases from V and 4 bases from J, with 14 bases between. The CDR3 has 13 residues. Germline lookup yields CDR1 SQVTM and CDR2 ANQGSEA.

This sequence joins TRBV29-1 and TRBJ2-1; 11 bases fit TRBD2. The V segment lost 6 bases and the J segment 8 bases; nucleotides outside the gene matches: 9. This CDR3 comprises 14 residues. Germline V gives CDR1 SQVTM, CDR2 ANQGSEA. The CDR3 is CSVWVSGGAYEQFF. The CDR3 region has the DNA TGCAGCGTGTGGGTTAGCGGGGGGGCCTATGAGCAGTTCTTC.

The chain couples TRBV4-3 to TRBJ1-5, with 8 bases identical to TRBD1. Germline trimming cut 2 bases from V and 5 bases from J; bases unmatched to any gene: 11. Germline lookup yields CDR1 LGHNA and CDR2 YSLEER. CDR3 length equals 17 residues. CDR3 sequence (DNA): TGCGCCAGCAGCCAAACCTACGGACAGGGAGGGGATCAGCCCCAGCATTTT. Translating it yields CASSQTYGQGGDQPQHF.

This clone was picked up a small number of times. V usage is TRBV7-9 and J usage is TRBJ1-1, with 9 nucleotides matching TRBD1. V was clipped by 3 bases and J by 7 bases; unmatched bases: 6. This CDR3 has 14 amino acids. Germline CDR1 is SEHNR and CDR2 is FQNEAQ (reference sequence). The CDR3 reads CASSFGQGSGEAFF. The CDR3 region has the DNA TGTGCCAGCAGCTTCGGACAGGGGTCCGGTGAAGCTTTCTTT.

CDR3 coding DNA: TGCGCCAGCAGCCAGTCCCGATACAGGAGGTTGTCGGACACAGATACGCAGTATTTT. Its protein product is CASSQSRYRRLSDTDTQYF. This chain uses TRBV4-3 with TRBJ2-3; D possibly matches TRBD1 or TRBD2 (5 bases each). Germline assignment: CDR1 LGHNA and CDR2 YSLEER. V shed 3 bases and J shed 2 bases, with 24 bases lying between them. CDR3 length equals 19 residues.

Here the CDR3 DNA reads TGTGCCTCCCAAGGGGGCGCGGGGACTGAAGCTTTCTTT. This sequence encodes CASQGGAGTEAFF. The J gene is TRBJ1-1, the V gene TRBV2, with 7 nucleotides matching TRBD1. V dropped 11 bases and J dropped 5; count of bases not matched to a gene: 11. CDR3 length: 13 amino acids. The germline V gene encodes CDR1 SNHLY and CDR2 FYNNEI.

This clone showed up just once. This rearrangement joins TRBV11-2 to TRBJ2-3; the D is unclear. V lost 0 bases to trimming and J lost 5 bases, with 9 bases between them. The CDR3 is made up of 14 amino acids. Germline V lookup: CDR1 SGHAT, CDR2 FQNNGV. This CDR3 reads CASSLEGIVDTQYF. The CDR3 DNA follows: TGTGCCAGCAGCTTAGAGGGAATCGTAGATACGCAGTATTTT.

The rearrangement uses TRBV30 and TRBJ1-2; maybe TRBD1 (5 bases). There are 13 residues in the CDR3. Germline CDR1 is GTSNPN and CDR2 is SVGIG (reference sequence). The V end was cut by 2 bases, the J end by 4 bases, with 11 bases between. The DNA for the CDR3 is TGTGCCTGGAGTAGGGGCCTCACCTATGGCTACACCTTC. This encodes CAWSRGLTYGYTF.

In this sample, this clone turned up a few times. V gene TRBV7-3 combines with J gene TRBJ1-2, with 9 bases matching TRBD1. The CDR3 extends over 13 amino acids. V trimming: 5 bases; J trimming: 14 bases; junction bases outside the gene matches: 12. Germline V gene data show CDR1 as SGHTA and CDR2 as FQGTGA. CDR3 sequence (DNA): TGTGCCAGCAGCCCCGGGACAGGGTACCGGTCGACCTTC. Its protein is CASSPGTGYRSTF.

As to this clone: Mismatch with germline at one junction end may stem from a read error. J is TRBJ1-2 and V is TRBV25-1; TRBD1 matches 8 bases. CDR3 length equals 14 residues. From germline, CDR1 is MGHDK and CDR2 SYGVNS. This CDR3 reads CAGREQGDGYGYTF. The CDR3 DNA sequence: TGTGCCGGCAGAGAACAGGGGGACGGCTATGGCTACACCTTC.